This TCR beta chain originates from a study of response to subunit inactivated influenza vaccine. Study-level points and caveats: Authors suggested each seasonal flu vaccination may recruit only limited numbers of new T cells.

Trimming stripped 6 bases from V and 6 bases from J, with 11 bases between. The CDR3 loop spans 13 amino acids. To note about this clonotype: The antigen remains unidentified.

Using its own MiXCR run on the RT-PCR reads, TCRdb lists one record per CDR3 protein. The sample records 530,000 or so distinct CDR3 sequences, 14% being singletons. Sequences were derived from PBMCs from blood, sampled roughly 13 days after vaccination. The TCR originated in a man in his forties or fifties who received an inactivated influenza vaccine. This chain links TRBV12-3 or TRBV12-4 with TRBJ2-2; D remains ambiguous. CDR3 sequence (DNA): TGTGCCAGCAGCAAGAGGAGCCCCGGGGAGCTGTTTTTT. The encoded protein is CASSKRSPGELFF.